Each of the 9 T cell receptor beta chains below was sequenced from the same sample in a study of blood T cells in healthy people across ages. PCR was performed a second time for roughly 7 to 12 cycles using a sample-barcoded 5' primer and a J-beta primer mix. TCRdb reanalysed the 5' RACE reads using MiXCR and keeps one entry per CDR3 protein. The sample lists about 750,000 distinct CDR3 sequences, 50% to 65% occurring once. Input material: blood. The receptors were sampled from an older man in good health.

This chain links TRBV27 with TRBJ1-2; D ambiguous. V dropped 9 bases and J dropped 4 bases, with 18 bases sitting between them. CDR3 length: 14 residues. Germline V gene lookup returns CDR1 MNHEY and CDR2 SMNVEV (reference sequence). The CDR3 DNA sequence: TGTGCCAGTAGACCGGATGAACCGGCCTATGGCTACACCTTC. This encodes CASRPDEPAYGYTF.

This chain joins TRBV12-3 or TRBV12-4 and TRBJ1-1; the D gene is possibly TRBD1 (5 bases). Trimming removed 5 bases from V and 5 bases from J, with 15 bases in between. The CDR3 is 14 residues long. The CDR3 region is CASSPSGRGTEAFF. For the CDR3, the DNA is TGTGCCAGCAGTCCATCCGGACGGGGGACTGAAGCTTTCTTT.

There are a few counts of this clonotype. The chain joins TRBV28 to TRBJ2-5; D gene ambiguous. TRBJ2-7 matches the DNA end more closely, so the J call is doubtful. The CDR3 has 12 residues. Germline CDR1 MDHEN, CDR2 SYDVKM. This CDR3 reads CASRSPPGEQYF. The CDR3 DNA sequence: TGTGCCAGCAGATCCCCCCCGGGCGAGCAGTACTTC.

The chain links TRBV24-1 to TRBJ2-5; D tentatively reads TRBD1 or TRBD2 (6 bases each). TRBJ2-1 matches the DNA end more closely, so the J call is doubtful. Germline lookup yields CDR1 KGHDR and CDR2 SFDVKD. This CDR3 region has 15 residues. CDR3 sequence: CATSDLSAGEETQFF. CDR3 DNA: TGTGCCACCAGTGATTTGTCCGCAGGGGAGGAGACCCAGTTCTTC.

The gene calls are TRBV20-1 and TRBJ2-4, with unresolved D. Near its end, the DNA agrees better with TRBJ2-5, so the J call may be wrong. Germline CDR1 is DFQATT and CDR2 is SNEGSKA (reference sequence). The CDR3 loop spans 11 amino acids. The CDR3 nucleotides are TGCAGTGCTAGTGCGAGAGAGACCCAGTACTTC. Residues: CSASARETQYF.

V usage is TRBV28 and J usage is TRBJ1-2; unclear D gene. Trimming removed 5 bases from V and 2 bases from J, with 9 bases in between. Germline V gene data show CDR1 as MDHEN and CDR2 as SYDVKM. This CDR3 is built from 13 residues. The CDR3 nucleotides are TGTGCCAGCAGTGGTCCCGAGAACTATGGCTACACCTTC. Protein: CASSGPENYGYTF.

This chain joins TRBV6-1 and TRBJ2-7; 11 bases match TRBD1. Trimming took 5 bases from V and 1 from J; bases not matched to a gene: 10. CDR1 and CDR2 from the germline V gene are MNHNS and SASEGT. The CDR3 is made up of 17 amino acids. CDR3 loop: CASSRGTGGAESYEQYF. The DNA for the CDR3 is TGTGCCAGCAGTCGCGGGACAGGGGGAGCGGAATCCTACGAGCAGTACTTC.

CDR3 residues: CASSLLGRNYGYTF. Written as DNA, the CDR3 is TGTGCCAGCAGTTTACTGGGTCGGAACTATGGCTACACCTTC. This rearrangement joins TRBV27 to TRBJ1-2; the D is unclear. Trimming removed 2 bases at V and 2 bases at J, with 9 bases between. The CDR3 totals 14 residues. Per germline, CDR1 MNHEY and CDR2 SMNVEV (reference sequence).

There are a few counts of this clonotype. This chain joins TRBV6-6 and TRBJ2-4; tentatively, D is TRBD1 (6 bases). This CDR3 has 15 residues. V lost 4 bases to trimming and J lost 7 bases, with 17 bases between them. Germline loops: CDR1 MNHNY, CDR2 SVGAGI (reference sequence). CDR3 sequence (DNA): TGTGCCAGCAGTTTCCATGGGGCAGGGGTGAACATTCAGTACTTC. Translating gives CASSFHGAGVNIQYF.